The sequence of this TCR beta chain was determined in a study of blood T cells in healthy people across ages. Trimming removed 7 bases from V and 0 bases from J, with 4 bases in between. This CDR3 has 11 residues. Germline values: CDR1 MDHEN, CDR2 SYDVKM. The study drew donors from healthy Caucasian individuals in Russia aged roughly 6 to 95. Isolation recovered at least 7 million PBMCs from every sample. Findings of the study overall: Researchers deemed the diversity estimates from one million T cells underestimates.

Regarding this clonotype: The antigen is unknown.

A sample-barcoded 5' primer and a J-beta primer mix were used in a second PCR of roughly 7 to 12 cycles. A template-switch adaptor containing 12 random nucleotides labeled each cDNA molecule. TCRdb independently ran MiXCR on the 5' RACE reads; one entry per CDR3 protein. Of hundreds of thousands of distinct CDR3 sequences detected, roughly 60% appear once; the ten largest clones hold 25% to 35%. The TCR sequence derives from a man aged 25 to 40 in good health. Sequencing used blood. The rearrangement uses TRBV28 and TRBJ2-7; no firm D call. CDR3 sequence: CASMSSYEQYF. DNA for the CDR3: TGTGCCAGCATGAGCTCCTACGAGCAGTACTTC.